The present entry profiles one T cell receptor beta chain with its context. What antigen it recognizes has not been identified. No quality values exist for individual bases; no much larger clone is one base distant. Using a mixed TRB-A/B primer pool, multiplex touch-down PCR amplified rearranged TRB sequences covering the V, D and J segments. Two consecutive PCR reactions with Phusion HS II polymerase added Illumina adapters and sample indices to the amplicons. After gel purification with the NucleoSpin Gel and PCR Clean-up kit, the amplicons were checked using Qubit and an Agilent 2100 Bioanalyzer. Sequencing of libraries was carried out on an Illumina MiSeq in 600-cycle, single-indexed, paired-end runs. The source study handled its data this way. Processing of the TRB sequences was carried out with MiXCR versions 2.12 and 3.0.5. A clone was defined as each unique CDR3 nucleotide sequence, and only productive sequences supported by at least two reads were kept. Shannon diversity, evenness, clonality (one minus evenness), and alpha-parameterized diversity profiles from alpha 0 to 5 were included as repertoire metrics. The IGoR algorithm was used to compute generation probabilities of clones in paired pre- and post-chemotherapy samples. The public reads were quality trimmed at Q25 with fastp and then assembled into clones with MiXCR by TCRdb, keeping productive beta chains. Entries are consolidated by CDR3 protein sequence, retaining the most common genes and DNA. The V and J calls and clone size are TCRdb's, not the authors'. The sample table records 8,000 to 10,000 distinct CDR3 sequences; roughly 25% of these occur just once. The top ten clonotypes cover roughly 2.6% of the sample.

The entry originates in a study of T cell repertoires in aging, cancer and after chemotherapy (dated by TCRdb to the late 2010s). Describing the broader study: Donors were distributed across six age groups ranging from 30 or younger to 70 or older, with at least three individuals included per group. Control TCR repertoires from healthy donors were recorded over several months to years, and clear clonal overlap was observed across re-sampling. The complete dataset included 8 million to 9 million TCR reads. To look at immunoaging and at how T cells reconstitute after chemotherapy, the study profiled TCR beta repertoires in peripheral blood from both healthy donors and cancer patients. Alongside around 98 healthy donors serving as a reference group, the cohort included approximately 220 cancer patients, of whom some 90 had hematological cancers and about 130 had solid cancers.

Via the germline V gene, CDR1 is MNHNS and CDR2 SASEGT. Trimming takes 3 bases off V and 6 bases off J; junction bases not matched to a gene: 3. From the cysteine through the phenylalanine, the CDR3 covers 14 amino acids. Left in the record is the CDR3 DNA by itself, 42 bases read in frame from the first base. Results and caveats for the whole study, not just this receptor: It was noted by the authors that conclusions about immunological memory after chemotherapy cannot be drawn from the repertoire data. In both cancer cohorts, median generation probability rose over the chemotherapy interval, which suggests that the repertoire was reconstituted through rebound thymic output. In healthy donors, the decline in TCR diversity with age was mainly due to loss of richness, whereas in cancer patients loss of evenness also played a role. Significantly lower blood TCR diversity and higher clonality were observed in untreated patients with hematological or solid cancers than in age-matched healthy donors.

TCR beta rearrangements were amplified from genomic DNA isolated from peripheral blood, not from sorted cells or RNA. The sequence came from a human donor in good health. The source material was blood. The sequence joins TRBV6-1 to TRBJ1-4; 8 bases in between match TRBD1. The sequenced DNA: TGTGCCAGCAGTGATCGGACAGGGCATGAAAAACTGTTTTTT. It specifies CASSDRTGHEKLFF.